This T cell receptor beta chain stems from a study of T cell repertoires in cytomegalovirus infection. For the study at large: Indications came from public TCR beta signatures; they pointed to CMV infection and to a matching HLA type. Study outcomes and limitations: CMV-specific HLA-C-restricted TCR beta clonotypes dominated the ex vivo response.

V lost 6 bases, J lost 4 bases, and 21 bases stayed unmatched. Looked up from germline, CDR1 is SGHTA and CDR2 is FQGNSA. The CDR3 runs to 20 residues. In its sample, this clonotype was seen many times. Its antigen is as yet unknown. TCRdb passed the reads through MiXCR, listing each CDR3 protein once. The table records some 300,000 distinct CDR3 sequences, around 9.6% of them present only once. The sample consisted of PBMCs. This sequence joins TRBV7-2 and TRBJ2-3, with 11 bases fitting TRBD2. This TCR was sampled from a human donor in good health (CMV status not recorded). Some clones in this sample may be carry-over from other donors' samples. The CDR3 DNA sequence: TGTGCCAGCAGGTCTCCGGGGCTTAGCGGGGGGGGTAGTAGGGCAGATACGCAGTATTTT. Translated, it gives CASRSPGLSGGGSRADTQYF.